This is a list of T cell receptor beta chains from one sample in a study of cytomegalovirus exposure and HLA in healthy donors. Clones were sequenced by immunoSEQ multiplex PCR, and TCRdb holds only the in-frame ones, with some missing. This sample has some 78,000 clones, with 90% to 96% found just once. Input material: PBMCs. Receptors were obtained from a man in his late teens or twenties in good health and CMV-seropositive. The CDR3 runs from the conserved cysteine through the conserved F or W. Each record gives: J gene, D gene, clone size, V gene, CDR3 DNA, CDR3 protein. The D gene is left open where the match is weak. The size field is filled for only some rows; it gives once, few, many or a size class.

J gene: TRBJ2-3
D gene: TRBD1
clone size: NA
V gene: TRBV5-4
CDR3 DNA: TGTGCCAGCAGCTTGGGTGACAGGGGCATCACAGATACGCAGTATTTT
CDR3 protein: CASSLGDRGITDTQYF

J gene: TRBJ2-7
D gene: NA
clone size: NA
V gene: TRBV7-3
CDR3 DNA: TGTGCCAGCAGCTTAAAGGGCCCTGACAGGTATAGATCCTACGAGCAGTACTTC
CDR3 protein: CASSLKGPDRYRSYEQYF

J gene: TRBJ1-4
D gene: NA
clone size: once
V gene: TRBV9
CDR3 DNA: TGTGCCAGCGCGCGGGGGCTAAATGAAAAACTGTTTTTT
CDR3 protein: CASARGLNEKLFF

J gene: TRBJ2-1
D gene: NA
clone size: NA
V gene: TRBV28
CDR3 DNA: TGTGCCAGCAGTTCAGGTGAGCAGTTCTTC
CDR3 protein: CASSSGEQFF

J gene: TRBJ1-1
D gene: NA
clone size: NA
V gene: TRBV27
CDR3 DNA: TGTGCCAGCAGTTTAAATGTGCGCACTGAAGCTTTCTTT
CDR3 protein: CASSLNVRTEAFF

J gene: TRBJ1-2
D gene: NA
clone size: NA
V gene: TRBV9
CDR3 DNA: TGTGCCAGCAGCCCTTACCTGGGGGACAACACCGGCTACACCTTC
CDR3 protein: CASSPYLGDNTGYTF

J gene: TRBJ1-2
D gene: NA
clone size: NA
V gene: TRBV7-6
CDR3 DNA: TGTGCCAGCAGCCCACAGGGTATAGGGTATGGCTACACCTTC
CDR3 protein: CASSPQGIGYGYTF

J gene: TRBJ1-2
D gene: TRBD1
clone size: NA
V gene: TRBV30
CDR3 DNA: TGTGCCTGGAGTGGGGGACACAGGGGGAACTATGGCTACACCTTC
CDR3 protein: CAWSGGHRGNYGYTF

J gene: TRBJ1-3
D gene: TRBD1
clone size: NA
V gene: TRBV19
CDR3 DNA: TGTGCCAGTAGTGAAGGGGGCTCCGGCGGAAACACCATATATTTT
CDR3 protein: CASSEGGSGGNTIYF

J gene: TRBJ2-2
D gene: TRBD2
clone size: NA
V gene: TRBV6-5
CDR3 DNA: TGTGCCAGCAGTTACGCGGCGGGAGGCACCGGGGAGCTGTTTTTT
CDR3 protein: CASSYAAGGTGELFF

J gene: TRBJ2-7
D gene: NA
clone size: NA
V gene: TRBV6-5
CDR3 DNA: TGTGCCAGCAGTTATGGCCCTGACTACGAGCAGTACTTC
CDR3 protein: CASSYGPDYEQYF

J gene: TRBJ1-5
D gene: TRBD1
clone size: NA
V gene: TRBV27
CDR3 DNA: TGTGCCAGCAGCGCAGACAGGGGGGGCAATCAGCCCCAGCATTTT
CDR3 protein: CASSADRGGNQPQHF

J gene: TRBJ2-1
D gene: NA
clone size: NA
V gene: TRBV19
CDR3 DNA: TGTGCCAGTAGTATAGGTGGTAGCGGCACGTTCTCCTACAATGAGCAGTTCTTC
CDR3 protein: CASSIGGSGTFSYNEQFF

J gene: TRBJ2-7
D gene: NA
clone size: NA
V gene: TRBV30
CDR3 DNA: TGTGCCTGGAGTGCGGACTTGGAGCAGTACTTC
CDR3 protein: CAWSADLEQYF

J gene: TRBJ2-2
D gene: TRBD2
clone size: NA
V gene: TRBV5-1
CDR3 DNA: TGCGCCAGCAGACGGAATCTAGCGGGAGTAAGCGGGGAGCTGTTTTTT
CDR3 protein: CASRRNLAGVSGELFF

J gene: TRBJ2-6
D gene: NA
clone size: once
V gene: TRBV9
CDR3 DNA: TGTGCCAGCAGCGTTGGGGGAGGCTTTGAGGCCAACGTCCTGACTTTC
CDR3 protein: CASSVGGGFEANVLTF

J gene: TRBJ1-2
D gene: NA
clone size: NA
V gene: TRBV7-2
CDR3 DNA: TGTGCCAGCAGCCCGGTCGAAGTCTATGGCTACACCTTC
CDR3 protein: CASSPVEVYGYTF

J gene: TRBJ2-3
D gene: NA
clone size: NA
V gene: TRBV28
CDR3 DNA: TGTGCCAGCAGTTTATTCCAGGGTAGCACAGATACGCAGTATTTT
CDR3 protein: CASSLFQGSTDTQYF

J gene: TRBJ2-3
D gene: TRBD1
clone size: NA
V gene: TRBV5-1
CDR3 DNA: TGCGCCAGCAGCTTGGAGGGGGCCGGGCCGGTAGATACGCAGTATTTT
CDR3 protein: CASSLEGAGPVDTQYF

J gene: TRBJ1-5
D gene: NA
clone size: once
V gene: TRBV6-5
CDR3 DNA: TGTGCCAGCAGTTCTCGGGGTGGGCACAATCAGCCCCAGCATTTT
CDR3 protein: CASSSRGGHNQPQHF

J gene: TRBJ2-1
D gene: TRBD2
clone size: NA
V gene: TRBV7-9
CDR3 DNA: TGTGCCAGCACCCAGACTAGCGGATACAATGAGCAGTTCTTC
CDR3 protein: CASTQTSGYNEQFF

J gene: TRBJ2-5
D gene: TRBD2
clone size: NA
V gene: TRBV5-1
CDR3 DNA: TGCGCCAGCAGCCAACAGGGCCCGACTAGCGATGAAGAGACCCAGTACTTC
CDR3 protein: CASSQQGPTSDEETQYF

J gene: TRBJ2-6
D gene: NA
clone size: NA
V gene: TRBV11-3
CDR3 DNA: TGTGCCAGCAGCGGGTGGACAGCCCGGAGCTCTGGGGCCAACGTCCTGACTTTC
CDR3 protein: CASSGWTARSSGANVLTF

J gene: TRBJ2-2
D gene: NA
clone size: NA
V gene: TRBV28
CDR3 DNA: TGTGCCAGCAGGCCGGGGGGACACAACACCGGGGAGCTGTTTTTT
CDR3 protein: CASRPGGHNTGELFF

J gene: TRBJ2-5
D gene: TRBD2
clone size: NA
V gene: TRBV4-1
CDR3 DNA: TGCGCCAGCAGCCGCTCACTAGCGGGAGAAGAGACCCAGTACTTC
CDR3 protein: CASSRSLAGEETQYF